This TCR beta chain was found in a study of blood T cell repertoires in COVID-19. About the research overall: The origin of the acute and convalescent COVID-19 samples was the United States, Italy and Spain.

Sequenced by immunoSEQ multiplex PCR; TCRdb stores in-frame clones only, minus some. The sample includes around 300,000 clones, 85% to 90% of them seen just once. Material: PBMCs or T cells enriched from blood (not recorded which). The TCR was taken from a woman under 30 with acute COVID-19.

The CDR3: CASSFTDSNTEAFF. Here the CDR3 DNA reads TGTGCCAGCAGCTTCACGGACAGCAACACTGAAGCTTTCTTT. J is TRBJ1-1 and V is TRBV5-5, with a weak D call TRBD1 (6 bases). Trimming left V 2 bases short and J 2 bases short, with 10 bases between. CDR1 and CDR2 (germline): SGHKS, YYEKEE (reference sequence). The CDR3 is made up of 14 amino acids. The entire variable domain, with the rest obtained from reference TRBV5-5 and TRBJ1-1, is as follows: DAGVTQSPTHLIKTRGQQVTLRCSPISGHKSVSWYQQVLGQGPQFIFQYYEKEERGRGNFPDRFSARQFPNYSSELNVNALLLGDSALYLCASSFTDSNTEAFFGQGTRLTVV.